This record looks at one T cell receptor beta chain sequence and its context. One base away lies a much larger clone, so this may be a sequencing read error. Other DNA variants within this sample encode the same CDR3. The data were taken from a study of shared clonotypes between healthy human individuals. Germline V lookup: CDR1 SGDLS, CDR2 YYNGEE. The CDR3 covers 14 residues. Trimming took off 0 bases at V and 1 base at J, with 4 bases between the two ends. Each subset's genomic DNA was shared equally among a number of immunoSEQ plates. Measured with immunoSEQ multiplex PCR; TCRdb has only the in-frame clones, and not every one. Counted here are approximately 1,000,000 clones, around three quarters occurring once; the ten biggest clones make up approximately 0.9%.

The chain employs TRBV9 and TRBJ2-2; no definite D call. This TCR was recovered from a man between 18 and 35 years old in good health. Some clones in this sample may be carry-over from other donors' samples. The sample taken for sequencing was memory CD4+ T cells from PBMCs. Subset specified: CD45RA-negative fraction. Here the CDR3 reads CASSVVGNTGELFF. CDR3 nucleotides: TGTGCCAGCAGCGTAGTTGGGAACACCGGGGAGCTGTTTTTT.